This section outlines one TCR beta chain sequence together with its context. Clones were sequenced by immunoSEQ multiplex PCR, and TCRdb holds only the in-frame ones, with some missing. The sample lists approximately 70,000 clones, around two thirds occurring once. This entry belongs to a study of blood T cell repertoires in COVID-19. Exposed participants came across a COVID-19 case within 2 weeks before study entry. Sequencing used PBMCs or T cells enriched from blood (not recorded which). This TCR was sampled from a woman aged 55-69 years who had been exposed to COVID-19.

This chain's CDR3 is CASSTQVNTEAFF. CDR3 DNA: TGTGCCAGTAGTACCCAGGTGAACACTGAAGCTTTCTTT. V and J are TRBV19 and TRBJ1-1, with unresolved D. CDR3 size: 13 residues. The germline V gene encodes CDR1 LNHDA and CDR2 SQIVND (reference sequence). Deletions cut 4 bases from V and 0 bases from J, with 6 bases between.